This T cell receptor (beta chain) was captured by sequencing in a study of cytomegalovirus exposure and HLA in healthy donors. Study results and caveats: The authors enumerated 164 TCR beta chains as linked to cytomegalovirus.

Turning to this clone: As yet, its antigen is unknown.

A multiplex PCR was run with 60 Vbeta primers and 13 Jbeta primers. Assay: immunoSEQ multiplex PCR; the TCRdb copy retains only in-frame clones and omits some. In the table there are about 200,000 clones, 86% of which are singletons. The sequencing sample was made of PBMCs. The receptor comes from a woman aged 30 to 39 in good health and CMV-seronegative.

The CDR3 nucleotides read TGCGCCAGCAGCGGACCGGGACAGGGAAATAACGAGCAGTACTTC. It translates to CASSGPGQGNNEQYF. V gene TRBV5-1 combines with J gene TRBJ2-5; 9 bases match TRBD1. The J call is uncertain, as TRBJ2-7 better fits the DNA end. Germline lookup yields CDR1 SGHRS and CDR2 YFSETQ. The CDR3 consists of 15 residues.